This T cell receptor (beta chain) was sequenced during a study of T cells in Graves' hyperthyroidism and ophthalmopathy. Study as a whole: Sampling of peripheral blood happened at initial diagnosis, prior to any treatment.

TCR beta CDR3 sequences were amplified from RNA transcripts. The primer set for the first-round RT-PCR of the TCR CDR3 was HTBI. TCRdb used MiXCR to reprocess the multiplex PCR reads, holding one entry per CDR3 protein. The data hold hundreds of thousands of distinct CDR3 sequences, with more than 15% observed a single time. No ophthalmopathy progression within 18 months constituted stable Graves' hyperthyroidism. Hyperthyroidism was newly diagnosed in patients aged 18 to 65 (duration under 2 months). Clinical symptoms, serum thyroxine and TRAb, thyroid ultrasound and orbital computed tomography together formed the diagnostic basis. Germline V gene lookup returns CDR1 LGHDT and CDR2 YNNKEL (reference sequence). V shed 1 base and J 3 bases; nucleotides not matched to a gene: 6. This CDR3 has 16 residues.

The sequence came from a woman under 30 with Graves' hyperthyroidism. Sequenced sample: blood. V usage is TRBV3-1 and J usage is TRBJ2-3, with 8 bases that match TRBD1. The CDR3 loop is CASSQAKQGVTDTQYF. CDR3 in DNA: TGTGCCAGCAGCCAAGCGAAACAGGGGGTTACAGATACGCAGTATTTT.